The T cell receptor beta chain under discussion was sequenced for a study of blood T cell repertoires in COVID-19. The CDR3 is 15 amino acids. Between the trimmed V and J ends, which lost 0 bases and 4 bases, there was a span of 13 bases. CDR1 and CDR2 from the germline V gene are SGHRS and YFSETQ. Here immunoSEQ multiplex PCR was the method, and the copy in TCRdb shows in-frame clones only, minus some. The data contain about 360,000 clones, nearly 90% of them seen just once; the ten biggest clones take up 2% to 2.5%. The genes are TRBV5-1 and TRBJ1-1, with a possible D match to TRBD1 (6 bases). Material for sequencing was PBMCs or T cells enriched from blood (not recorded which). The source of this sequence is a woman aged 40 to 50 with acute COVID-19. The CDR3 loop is CASSLGSRGVTEAFF. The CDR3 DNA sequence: TGCGCCAGCAGCTTGGGTAGCAGGGGAGTCACTGAAGCTTTCTTT.